This entry lists 30 T cell receptor beta chains sequenced from one sample in a study of cytomegalovirus exposure and HLA in healthy donors. With 60 Vbeta and 13 Jbeta primers, the PCR was carried out. Measured with immunoSEQ multiplex PCR; TCRdb has only the in-frame clones, and not every one. The sample includes about 190,000 clones, around 87% seen only once; the top ten take roughly 1.8%. Sample: PBMCs. The receptor source for this set is a woman between 18 and 29 years old in good health and CMV-seronegative.

J is TRBJ2-5 and V is TRBV6-1; D remains unclear. The CDR3 runs to 15 residues. Trimming stripped 5 bases from V and 4 bases from J, with 17 bases between. Per germline, CDR1 MNHNS and CDR2 SASEGT. The CDR3 is CASSSGMNLAETQYF. The CDR3 DNA reads as TGTGCCAGCAGTTCCGGTATGAATCTCGCAGAGACCCAGTACTTC.

The chain recombines TRBV18 with TRBJ2-5; 9 positions match TRBD2. V shed 3 bases, J shed 5 bases, and the junction held 7 bases outside the gene matches. CDR1 and CDR2 (germline): KGHSH, LQKENI. This CDR3 has 15 amino acids. The CDR3 protein is CASSPLAGPGETQYF. CDR3 in DNA: TGTGCCAGCTCACCTCTAGCGGGGCCCGGGGAGACCCAGTACTTC.

The CDR3 loop reads CASSGDSSYEQYF. CDR3 coding DNA: TGTGCCAGCAGCGGTGACAGCTCCTACGAGCAGTACTTC. V and J are TRBV11-3 and TRBJ2-7; D possibly corresponds to TRBD1 (5 bases). The CDR3 has 13 amino acids. Germline loops: CDR1 SGHNT, CDR2 YENEEA. V lost 5 bases and J 0 bases, leaving 8 bases between the germline ends.

The chain uses TRBV5-1 and TRBJ2-3; 11 bases match TRBD1. After removal of 4 bases from V and 6 bases from J, the junction contained 10 bases not matched to a gene. CDR1 is SGHRS, CDR2 YFSETQ, per germline. The CDR3 spans 16 residues. The CDR3 spells CASSPSWTGGSDTQYF. The CDR3 DNA reads TGCGCCAGCAGCCCGTCGTGGACAGGGGGCTCGGATACGCAGTATTTT.

The chain is built from TRBV18 and TRBJ2-7; TRBD1 might be the D (5 bases). CDR1 is KGHSH and CDR2 is LQKENI in the germline V gene. V dropped 5 bases and J dropped 3 bases, with 11 bases sitting between them. This CDR3 is built from 13 residues. This chain's CDR3 is CASSATAYYEQYF. CDR3 nucleotide sequence: TGTGCCAGCTCAGCGACAGCGTACTACGAGCAGTACTTC.

The chain recombines TRBV5-1 with TRBJ2-2; TRBD1 aligns across 8 bases. The CDR3 is 17 amino acids. Germline values: CDR1 SGHRS, CDR2 YFSETQ. With 3 bases clipped from V and 2 bases from J, the junction kept 9 bases outside the gene matches. The CDR3 nucleotides are TGCGCCAGCAGCTCATCCCTGACAGGGGCTAACACCGGGGAGCTGTTTTTT. This sequence encodes CASSSSLTGANTGELFF.

This chain links TRBV9 with TRBJ1-1, with no clear D. CDR1 is SGDLS, CDR2 YYNGEE, per germline. V was trimmed by 4 bases and J by 5 bases, leaving 18 bases between them. The CDR3 extends over 15 amino acids. CDR3: CASSPRVVQRTEAFF. CDR3 nucleotide sequence: TGTGCCAGCAGCCCTAGAGTGGTCCAGAGGACTGAAGCTTTCTTT.

This sequence joins TRBV2 and TRBJ2-3; 10 bases map to TRBD2. The length of the CDR3 is 15 residues. The V segment lost 7 bases and the J segment 4 bases; nucleotides outside the gene matches: 8. Per the germline V gene, CDR1 is SNHLY and CDR2 is FYNNEI. The CDR3 sequence: CASKTQRGGADTQYF. The CDR3 DNA is TGTGCCAGCAAGACCCAGCGGGGGGGCGCAGATACGCAGTATTTT.

The CDR3 loop reads CAIRPGQGSYEQYF. CDR3 sequence (DNA): TGTGCCATCAGGCCGGGACAGGGGTCCTACGAGCAGTACTTC. The chain employs TRBV10-3 and TRBJ2-7; 10 nucleotides line up with TRBD1. Germline-derived CDR1 and CDR2 are ENHRY and SYGVKD. CDR3 size: 14 residues. J was trimmed by 1 base and V by 6 bases; bases with no gene match: 3.

The chain links TRBV4-1 to TRBJ1-3; possibly TRBD1 for D (6 bases). Per germline, CDR1 MGHRA and CDR2 YSYEKL. The CDR3 has 17 residues. V lost 2 bases and J lost 2, with 16 bases in between. The CDR3 DNA sequence: TGCGCCAGCAGCCAACCCAGGGGAAAGGGGGCTGGAAACACCATATATTTT. Amino acid sequence: CASSQPRGKGAGNTIYF.

Comments on this clone: Other DNA sequences in the sample encode the same CDR3. The chain uses TRBV9 and TRBJ2-3; 7 positions match TRBD1. Per germline, CDR1 SGDLS and CDR2 YYNGEE. The CDR3 runs to 15 residues. Trimming cost V 2 bases and J 0 bases; bases outside gene matches: 3. The CDR3 DNA reads as TGTGCCAGCAGCGTCGGGACAGTTAGCACAGATACGCAGTATTTT. It yields the protein CASSVGTVSTDTQYF.

The count of this clone is one. V usage is TRBV21-1 and J usage is TRBJ2-3; the table's TRBD2 call for D was not verified on the DNA. TRBV21-1 is termed a pseudogene. The CDR3 covers 13 residues. The CDR3 sequence: CASSVRGPDTQYF. DNA for the CDR3: TGTGCCAGCAGCGTCCGAGGTCCAGATACGCAGTATTTT.

The rearrangement joins TRBV28 to TRBJ2-2; 8 bases map to TRBD2. Germline values: CDR1 MDHEN, CDR2 SYDVKM. V dropped 6 bases and J dropped 6; count of bases not matched to a gene: 12. The CDR3 runs 16 residues. CDR3 loop: CASSPRGALPSGELFF. For the CDR3, the DNA is TGTGCCAGCAGCCCGCGGGGGGCACTCCCTTCCGGGGAGCTGTTTTTT. The variable domain in full, with the rest retrieved from reference TRBV28 and TRBJ2-2, is DVKVTQSSRYLVKRTGEKVFLECVQDMDHENMFWYRQDPGLGLRLIYFSYDVKMKEKGDIPEGYSVSREKKERFSLILESASTNQTSMYLCASSPRGALPSGELFFGEGSRLTVL.

In this sample, this clone turned up once. The CDR3: CASSPLPGQGSVNSPLHF. The CDR3 DNA reads TGTGCCAGCTCACCACTCCCGGGACAGGGATCTGTTAATTCACCCCTCCACTTT. This sequence joins TRBV18 and TRBJ1-6; 9 bases match TRBD1. The trim removed 1 base at V and 6 bases at J, leaving 10 bases unmatched. This CDR3 contains 18 residues. Germline CDR1 reads KGHSH; CDR2 reads LQKENI. The full variable domain, completed using reference TRBV18 and TRBJ1-6, is NAGVMQNPRHLVRRRGQEARLRCSPMKGHSHVYWYRQLPEEGLKFMVYLQKENIIDESGMPKERFSAEFPKEGPSILRIQQVVRGDSAAYFCASSPLPGQGSVNSPLHFGNGTRLTVT.

The gene calls are TRBV5-6 and TRBJ1-2, with 8 nucleotides matching TRBD1. CDR3 length: 16 residues. With V trimmed by 0 bases and J by 7 bases, 11 bases remained unmatched. Germline V lookup: CDR1 SGHDT, CDR2 YYEEEE. As DNA, the CDR3 is TGTGCCAGCAGCTTGGCCGGGACAGGTAGATCGGGTGGCTACACCTTC. Translating it yields CASSLAGTGRSGGYTF.

J is TRBJ2-7 and V is TRBV19; the match to TRBD1 covers 12 bases. This CDR3 comprises 15 residues. From germline, CDR1 is LNHDA and CDR2 SQIVND (reference sequence). Trimming removed 4 bases from V and 4 bases from J; junction bases left unmatched: 5. In DNA form, the CDR3 reads TGTGCCAGTAGTACCCCGGGACAGGGGGCTTACGAGCAGTACTTC. As protein: CASSTPGQGAYEQYF.

As to this clone: An end of the junction does not agree with germline; a read error may underlie this. The chain is built from TRBV7-7 and TRBJ2-1; weak D call: TRBD2 (6 bases). The CDR3 spans 16 residues. The germline CDR1 and CDR2 sequences are SSHAT and FNYEAQ (reference sequence). The CDR3 protein is CASSLVFSGSYNEQFF. DNA for the CDR3: TGTGCTAGCAGCCTAGTTTTTAGCGGCTCCTACAATGAGCAGTTCTTC.

The chain's CDR3 is CASSPFSGTDTQYF. DNA for the CDR3: TGTGCCAGCTCACCTTTTAGCGGTACAGATACGCAGTATTTT. The chain recombines TRBV18 with TRBJ2-3, with D possibly being TRBD2 (6 bases). Germline CDR1 and CDR2: KGHSH and LQKENI. The CDR3 covers 14 residues. V was trimmed by 3 bases and J by 3 bases, leaving 10 bases between them.

The V call is TRBV6-5, the J call TRBJ1-1; D unclear. The CDR3 consists of 15 residues. Germline V gene sequence: CDR1 MNHEY, CDR2 SVGAGI. V was cut by 0 bases and J by 1 base, with 9 bases left in between. The CDR3 DNA reads as TGTGCCAGCAGTTACTCGGGCCGCCCGAACACTGAAGCTTTCTTT. It yields the protein CASSYSGRPNTEAFF.

The chain links TRBV9 to TRBJ1-1, with D possibly being TRBD1 (5 bases). Trimming took off 2 bases at V and 7 bases at J, with 12 bases between the two ends. The germline gives CDR1 SGDLS, CDR2 YYNGEE. This CDR3 has 13 residues. CDR3 DNA sequence: TGTGCCAGCAGCGTCCGGGACTCAAATGAAGCTTTCTTT. It translates to CASSVRDSNEAFF.

This clone was recorded a few times. The chain has TRBV6-5 and TRBJ1-2, with D unclear. V lost 2 bases to trimming and J lost 4 bases, with 8 bases between them. Germline assignment: CDR1 MNHEY and CDR2 SVGAGI. The CDR3 has 13 amino acids. CDR3 DNA sequence: TGTGCCAGCAGTTACGGGCAGAGCTATGGCTACACCTTC. Encoded protein: CASSYGQSYGYTF.

The chain couples TRBV5-1 to TRBJ2-5; TRBD1 matches 8 bases. J was trimmed by 3 bases and V by 4 bases; bases with no gene match: 8. Germline V CDR1 and CDR2: SGHRS, YFSETQ. The CDR3 covers 15 residues. CDR3 DNA sequence: TGCGCCAGCAGCATCTCCGGGACAGGAGAAGAGACCCAGTACTTC. This sequence encodes CASSISGTGEETQYF.

The CDR3: CASRRNTEAFF. The CDR3 DNA reads as TGTGCCAGCAGGAGAAACACTGAAGCTTTCTTT. The rearrangement joins TRBV28 to TRBJ1-1; D is unresolved. V was cut by 6 bases and J by 2 bases, with 4 bases left in between. The CDR3 totals 11 residues. Germline V gene data show CDR1 as MDHEN and CDR2 as SYDVKM.

This chain links TRBV6-5 with TRBJ1-1, with D possibly matching TRBD1 (5 bases). The CDR3 totals 11 residues. Trimming took off 3 bases at V and 8 bases at J, with 7 bases between the two ends. Germline V gene sequence: CDR1 MNHEY, CDR2 SVGAGI. CDR3: CASSYGGEAFF. The CDR3 DNA reads TGTGCCAGCAGTTATGGGGGGGAAGCTTTCTTT.

This rearrangement joins TRBV5-1 to TRBJ1-3; weak D call: TRBD1 (6 bases). The CDR3 length is 18 residues. V was shortened by 4 bases and J by 0 bases, with 20 bases between the two germline ends. Germline values: CDR1 SGHRS, CDR2 YFSETQ. The CDR3, as DNA: TGCGCCAGCAGCCAAACCCCGACAGGCGCGATCTCTGGAAACACCATATATTTT. Protein product: CASSQTPTGAISGNTIYF.

The V gene is TRBV7-8, the J gene TRBJ2-7; TRBD2 aligns across 15 bases. V lost 5 bases, J lost 2 bases, and 7 bases stayed unmatched. Germline assignment: CDR1 SGHVS and CDR2 FQNEAQ. The length of the CDR3 is 17 residues. The CDR3 region has the DNA TGTGCCAGCAGCCCCGGACTAGCGGGGGGGCTGACCTACGAGCAGTACTTC. Its protein is CASSPGLAGGLTYEQYF.

The chain uses TRBV6-5 and TRBJ1-4, with a weak D call TRBD1 (5 bases). Germline V lookup: CDR1 MNHEY, CDR2 SVGAGI. V lost 5 bases and J lost 6, with 10 bases in between. This CDR3 region has 13 residues. The CDR3 sequence: CASSPATDEKLFF. DNA for the CDR3: TGTGCCAGCAGTCCTGCGACAGATGAAAAACTGTTTTTT.

The chain is built from TRBV7-9 and TRBJ2-5, with 15 bases matching TRBD2. Germline assignment: CDR1 SEHNR and CDR2 FQNEAQ (reference sequence). This CDR3 has 16 residues. The V segment lost 5 bases and the J segment 5 bases; nucleotides outside the gene matches: 6. CDR3 nucleotides: TGTGCCAGCAGCGAGGGACTAGCGGGAGGACGGGAGACCCAGTACTTC. Its translation: CASSEGLAGGRETQYF.

The J gene is TRBJ1-2, the V gene TRBV16; no definite D call. Germline CDR1 is KGHSY and CDR2 is FQNENV. V dropped 1 base and J dropped 4 bases, with 10 bases sitting between them. The CDR3 is made up of 14 amino acids. In nucleotides, the CDR3 is TGTGCCAGCAGCCAATGGTTAACAGTCTATGGCTACACCTTC. It is translated as CASSQWLTVYGYTF.

This clone was seen just once. The CDR3 loop reads CASSLDSNTEAFF. Here the CDR3 DNA reads TGTGCCAGCAGTTTAGACTCCAACACTGAAGCTTTCTTT. The J gene is TRBJ1-1, the V gene TRBV28; D uncertain. The germline CDR1 and CDR2 sequences are MDHEN and SYDVKM. Trimming shortened V by 2 bases and J by 2 bases, and 6 bases separated the two germline ends. The CDR3 spans 13 residues.